This T cell receptor (beta chain) is drawn from a study of T-cell memory formation after mild COVID-19. TCRdb reprocessed the 5' RACE reads via MiXCR and lists one record per CDR3 protein. In the table there are roughly 110,000 distinct CDR3 sequences, around 14% of which are singletons. This clonotype has a count of ten or more. The sequence was obtained from a man younger than 35 who had mild COVID-19 (a few samples of this study predate the infection). Cell type and time point are not known. The source material was PBMCs or a T cell subset sorted from them (not recorded which).

The CDR3 protein is CASSGTSGEQYF. CDR3 nucleotides: TGTGCCAGCAGCGGAACTAGTGGCGAGCAGTACTTC. The chain recombines TRBV9 with TRBJ2-7; the D gene is possibly TRBD2 (5 bases). The V and J ends lost 3 bases and 6 bases respectively, with 10 bases between them. The CDR3 is 12 amino acids. CDR1 is SGDLS and CDR2 is YYNGEE in the germline V gene.